The next 10 T cell receptor beta chains were all read from a single sample in a study of Graves' ophthalmopathy and Graves' hyperthyroidism (dated 2018 in TCRdb). These reads were obtained on an Illumina HiSeq 2000. For repertoire sequencing, TCR beta CDR3 regions were amplified from RNA transcripts. The first round was an RT-PCR using HTBI primers with the Qiagen OneStep RT-PCR kit, and this first round was followed by a second-round multiplex PCR, then size selection and purification. Using fastp at Q25 and MiXCR, TCRdb reprocessed the public reads and kept productive beta chains. Identical CDR3 proteins give one entry, which carries the most common genes and DNA. The sample includes a few hundred thousand distinct CDR3 sequences, with less than 20% observed a single time. 7% of the sample belongs to the ten largest clones. The sample consisted of peripheral blood. Source of these receptors: a woman younger than 30 with stable Graves' hyperthyroidism. Donor details come from another sample of the same person, matched by shared clones.

This clonotype has a count of ten or more. The gene calls are TRBV7-2 and TRBJ2-4, with D unresolved. Looked up from germline, CDR1 is SGHTA and CDR2 is FQGNSA. Trimming took off 5 bases at V and 0 bases at J, with 14 bases between the two ends. There are 16 residues in the CDR3. The CDR3 spells CASSPLKSLAKNIQYF. The CDR3 coding sequence is TGTGCCAGCAGCCCGCTCAAGTCTTTAGCCAAAAACATTCAGTACTTC.

This clonotype was seen many times. This chain joins TRBV2 and TRBJ2-5, with a tentative D call TRBD1 (8 bases). CDR3 length equals 14 residues. V was cut by 8 bases and J by 5 bases, with 18 bases left in between. Germline V CDR1 and CDR2: SNHLY, FYNNEI. CDR3 coding DNA: TGTGCCAGCTCGGGAACAGGGGGGGGGGAGACCCAGTACTTC. It translates to CASSGTGGGETQYF.

As for this clonotype: One junction end disagrees with the germline gene, perhaps due to a read error. The chain's CDR3 is CASQARVYTEAVF. In DNA form, the CDR3 reads TGCGCCAGTCAGGCCCGGGTTTACACTGAAGCTGTCTTT. V and J are TRBV4-1 and TRBJ1-1; D not resolved. Germline CDR1 and CDR2: MGHRA and YSYEKL. This CDR3 region has 13 residues.

This clonotype was detected ten times or more. The CDR3, as DNA: TGTGCCAGCAGCCGGGGACAGGGGATAAACTATGGCTACACCTTC. Encoded protein: CASSRGQGINYGYTF. This sequence joins TRBV3-1 and TRBJ1-2; TRBD1 matches at 10 bases. This CDR3 is built from 15 residues. The V segment lost 4 bases and the J segment 2 bases; nucleotides outside the gene matches: 4. Germline assignment: CDR1 LGHDT and CDR2 YNNKEL (reference sequence).

This clonotype was seen a few times. The V and J genes are TRBV11-2 and TRBJ2-6; D is undetermined. CDR1 and CDR2 from the germline V gene are SGHAT and FQNNGV. The CDR3 runs to 19 residues. V was cut by 0 bases and J by 0 bases, with 15 bases left in between. The CDR3 loop reads CASSLDTPRFGSGANVLTF. The CDR3 DNA reads TGTGCCAGCAGCTTAGACACGCCCAGGTTCGGCTCTGGGGCCAACGTCCTGACTTTC.

This clonotype was found many times. This rearrangement joins TRBV20-1 to TRBJ2-7, with D perhaps TRBD1 (6 bases). The ends were cut back, 2 bases at V and 0 bases at J, with 14 bases in the middle. Germline V gives CDR1 DFQATT, CDR2 SNEGSKA (reference sequence). The length of the CDR3 is 15 residues. The CDR3 loop is CSARPGTPSSYEQYF. The CDR3 DNA reads as TGCAGTGCTAGACCTGGGACACCGAGCTCCTACGAGCAGTACTTC.

This clonotype has a count of ten or more. This sequence joins TRBV6-4 and TRBJ2-2; weak D call: TRBD1 (6 bases). Germline values: CDR1 MRHNA, CDR2 SNTAGT. This CDR3 has 14 residues. Trimming left V 7 bases short and J 3 bases short, with 12 bases between. For the CDR3, the DNA is TGTGCCAGCACCCGGGACATGGACACCGGGGAGCTGTTTTTT. Translating it yields CASTRDMDTGELFF.

Details on this clonotype: This clone may be a read error of a much larger clone one base away. The chain uses TRBV12-3 or TRBV12-4 and TRBJ1-6, with D perhaps matching TRBD1 (5 bases). The V gene lost 2 bases and the J gene lost 13 bases, with 15 bases spanning the gap. The CDR3 totals 14 residues. CDR3 loop: CASSLRGRREPLHF. As DNA, the CDR3 is TGTGCCAGCAGTTTACGGGGCCGGAGAGAGCCCCTCCACTTT.

This clonotype has at least ten counts. The V and J genes are TRBV6-5 and TRBJ1-6, with 8 bases matching TRBD1. The CDR3 runs to 17 residues. Germline loops: CDR1 MNHEY, CDR2 SVGAGI. J lost 8 bases, V lost 0 bases, and 9 bases had no gene match. CDR3 bases: TGTGCCAGCAGTTACTCGAGTAGGGGCAGGGGGCATTCACCCCTCCACTTT. It encodes CASSYSSRGRGHSPLHF.

This clonotype was counted ten times or more. The J gene is TRBJ2-7, the V gene TRBV7-9; a weak D match, TRBD1 (5 bases). V gave up 4 bases and J gave up 2 bases, with 18 bases separating them. This CDR3 is 16 amino acids long. The V gene's germline CDR1 is SEHNR and CDR2 FQNEAQ (reference sequence). This chain's CDR3 is CASSSGPSYTTYEQYF. As DNA, the CDR3 is TGTGCCAGCAGCTCAGGGCCGTCCTACACCACCTACGAGCAGTACTTC.